These T cell receptor beta chains were read from a single sample in a study of a mutant IDH1 vaccine in newly diagnosed glioma. The antigens these receptors bind are not known. Profiling relied on immunoSEQ multiplex PCR, and the TCRdb table lists in-frame clones only, not all of them. The table shows fewer than 45,000 clones, with approximately 90% occurring only once. The material was PBMCs, obtained from a glioma patient whose treatment included an IDH1 peptide vaccine. The source of these receptors is a man between 45 and 60 years old with glioma. CDR3s include the opening cysteine and the closing phenylalanine or tryptophan. Fields, in order: clone size, V gene, D gene, J gene, CDR3 protein, CDR3 DNA. A D gene is named only where the DNA matches it firmly. Clone size is not always given. Where it is, it says once, few, many or a class for expanded clones.

NA	TRBV5-1	NA	TRBJ2-1	CASRTRGYNEQFF	TGCGCCAGCAGGACCCGAGGATACAATGAGCAGTTCTTC
NA	TRBV18	NA	TRBJ1-1	CASSPWGTGDTEAFF	TGTGCCAGCTCACCATGGGGAACGGGAGACACTGAAGCTTTCTTT
NA	TRBV6-6	NA	TRBJ2-1	CASSKRGSYNEQFF	TGTGCCAGCAGTAAACGGGGTTCTTACAATGAGCAGTTCTTC
NA	TRBV30	NA	TRBJ1-3	CAWSTGSSTGNTIYF	TGTGCCTGGTCTACAGGGTCCAGCACCGGAAACACCATATATTTT
NA	TRBV7-8	NA	TRBJ2-7	CASSRRSGGTVYEQYF	TGTGCCAGCAGCCGTAGGTCGGGGGGCACGGTCTACGAGCAGTACTTC
NA	TRBV7-2	NA	TRBJ1-1	CASSLEANTEAFF	TGTGCCAGCAGCTTAGAGGCAAACACTGAAGCTTTCTTT
NA	TRBV7-8	TRBD1	TRBJ2-5	CASSSGTGLQETQYF	TGTGCCAGCAGCTCCGGGACAGGTTTGCAAGAGACCCAGTACTTC
NA	TRBV28	NA	TRBJ2-7	CASSPVGGVVYEQYF	TGTGCCAGCAGTCCGGTGGGGGGTGTGGTGTACGAGCAGTACTTC
few	TRBV7-9	NA	TRBJ1-3	CASRPPFRLGNTIYF	TGTGCCAGCAGACCACCCTTTAGACTGGGAAACACCATATATTTT
NA	TRBV7-6	NA	TRBJ2-7	CASSEGYEQYF	TGTGCCAGCAGCGAAGGGTACGAGCAGTACTTC
NA	TRBV18	TRBD1	TRBJ2-5	CASSREDRVTQYF	TGTGCCAGCTCACGCGAGGACAGGGTGACCCAGTACTTC
NA	TRBV28	TRBD2	TRBJ2-7	CASSLPGLAGDYEQYF	TGTGCCAGCAGTTTGCCCGGACTAGCGGGAGACTACGAGCAGTACTTC
NA	TRBV11-3	NA	TRBJ2-4	CASSLGPRVFVKNIQYF	TGTGCCAGCAGCTTAGGCCCCAGGGTATTCGTCAAAAACATTCAGTACTTC
NA	TRBV4-2	TRBD1	TRBJ1-5	CASSQGGQGREPQHF	TGTGCCAGCAGCCAAGGCGGACAGGGGCGGGAGCCCCAGCATTTT
NA	TRBV11-2	NA	TRBJ1-1	CASTSGTEAFF	TGTGCCAGCACCTCAGGAACTGAAGCTTTCTTT
NA	TRBV11-2	NA	TRBJ2-5	CASSLSSTRETQYF	TGTGCCAGCAGCTTATCATCGACAAGAGAGACCCAGTACTTC
NA	TRBV30	NA	TRBJ2-3	CAWSVRPDTQYF	TGTGCCTGGAGTGTACGGCCAGATACGCAGTATTTT
NA	TRBV9	NA	TRBJ2-1	CASSVGWIYNEQFF	TGTGCCAGCAGCGTAGGGTGGATCTACAATGAGCAGTTCTTC
NA	TRBV5-6	TRBD2	TRBJ2-7	CASSLVGTSGRRTSYEQYF	TGTGCCAGCAGCTTGGTCGGGACTAGCGGGAGGCGGACCTCCTACGAGCAGTACTTC
NA	TRBV5-1	NA	TRBJ1-1	CASSLAPGRAFF	TGCGCCAGCAGCTTGGCCCCAGGGCGAGCTTTCTTT
NA	TRBV28	TRBD2	TRBJ2-3	CASSLILAGVTDTQYF	TGTGCCAGCAGTTTAATTCTAGCGGGGGTGACAGATACGCAGTATTTT
once	TRBV5-4	NA	TRBJ2-6	CASSLDRVFSGANVLTF	TGTGCCAGCAGCTTGGACAGGGTTTTCTCTGGGGCCAACGTCCTGACTTTC
once	TRBV6-5	NA	TRBJ2-7	CASSYSFGSSYEQYF	TGTGCCAGCAGTTACTCTTTCGGGAGCTCCTACGAGCAGTACTTC
NA	TRBV6-1	NA	TRBJ1-1	CASSEREPGRAFF	TGTGCCAGCAGTGAGAGGGAACCGGGTAGAGCTTTCTTT
NA	TRBV29-1	TRBD1	TRBJ2-1	CSVYRGRGEQFF	TGCAGCGTCTACAGGGGAAGGGGAGAGCAGTTCTTC
NA	TRBV4-2	TRBD2	TRBJ2-5	CASSQDGIGLAGGETQYF	TGTGCCAGCAGCCAAGATGGTATTGGGCTAGCGGGAGGGGAGACCCAGTACTTC
once	TRBV6-6	TRBD1	TRBJ1-1	CASSPSPQGAGSEAFF	TGTGCCAGCAGTCCTTCCCCCCAGGGGGCGGGCTCTGAAGCTTTCTTT
NA	TRBV19	NA	TRBJ2-5	CASSYQETQYF	TGTGCCAGTAGTTACCAAGAGACCCAGTACTTC
NA	TRBV1	NA	TRBJ1-1	CTSSQVQAGSEAFF	TGCACCAGCAGCCAAGTCCAGGCAGGGTCTGAAGCTTTCTTT
NA	TRBV25-1	NA	TRBJ2-1	CASSSQSKYEQFF	TGTGCCAGCAGTTCCCAGTCCAAGTATGAGCAGTTCTTC
NA	TRBV5-4	NA	TRBJ2-2	CASLLDKGGTGELFF	TGTGCCAGCCTCTTGGATAAGGGGGGGACCGGGGAGCTGTTTTTT
once	TRBV5-4	TRBD2	TRBJ2-1	CASSLESLLAGGFGEQFF	TGTGCCAGCAGCTTGGAGAGCCTTCTAGCGGGAGGATTCGGTGAGCAGTTCTTC
NA	TRBV9	TRBD1	TRBJ1-1	CASRETGDSRTEAFF	TGTGCCAGCAGGGAGACAGGGGATAGTCGGACTGAAGCTTTCTTT
NA	TRBV5-1	TRBD2	TRBJ2-7	CASSLGGRTSGGLSYEQYF	TGCGCCAGCAGCTTGGGGGGCCGGACTAGCGGGGGGCTGAGCTACGAGCAGTACTTC
NA	TRBV6-5	NA	TRBJ1-5	CASRGGGNQPQHF	TGTGCCAGCAGGGGAGGCGGGAATCAGCCCCAGCATTTT
NA	TRBV6-6	TRBD1	TRBJ2-7	CASSFRDSYEQYF	TGTGCCAGCAGTTTCCGGGACAGCTACGAGCAGTACTTC
NA	TRBV2	NA	TRBJ1-5	CASSETGLGEPQHF	TGTGCCAGCAGTGAAACCGGGCTCGGGGAGCCCCAGCATTTT
NA	TRBV2	NA	TRBJ2-7	CASIKGDLEYEQYF	TGTGCCAGCATTAAGGGGGACTTGGAGTACGAGCAGTACTTC
NA	TRBV5-1	NA	TRBJ2-5	CASSSRSEVMETQYF	TGCGCCAGCAGCTCCCGAAGTGAGGTCATGGAGACCCAGTACTTC
NA	TRBV5-1	NA	TRBJ2-5	CASSSQSTHGGTQYF	TGCGCCAGCAGCTCCCAATCGACCCACGGGGGGACCCAGTACTTC
NA	TRBV15	NA	TRBJ2-5	CATSREIQETQYF	TGTGCCACCAGCAGAGAGATACAAGAGACCCAGTACTTC
NA	TRBV6-5	TRBD2	TRBJ2-3	CASSYQLAVDTQYF	TGTGCCAGCAGTTACCAGCTAGCGGTAGATACGCAGTATTTT
NA	TRBV28	NA	TRBJ1-5	CASSLGPLARGNQPQHF	TGTGCCAGCAGTTTAGGTCCGTTGGCGAGGGGAAATCAGCCCCAGCATTTT
NA	TRBV27	NA	TRBJ2-2	CASSLSKATGELFF	TGTGCCAGCAGTTTATCGAAGGCCACCGGGGAGCTGTTTTTT
NA	TRBV11-1	NA	TRBJ2-7	CASSFGRVYEQYF	TGTGCCAGCAGCTTCGGGCGGGTCTACGAGCAGTACTTC
NA	TRBV25-1	TRBD2	TRBJ2-1	CASSRQRERNEQFF	TGTGCCAGCAGTAGGCAGCGGGAGCGGAATGAGCAGTTCTTC
NA	TRBV13	NA	TRBJ2-2	CASSFRDTGELFF	TGTGCCAGCAGTTTCCGGGACACCGGGGAGCTGTTTTTT
NA	TRBV2	TRBD2	TRBJ2-3	CASSLAGVSTDTQYF	TGTGCCAGCTCCTTAGCGGGGGTTAGCACAGATACGCAGTATTTT
once	TRBV5-6	NA	TRBJ2-3	CASSPGRTDTQYF	TGTGCCAGCAGCCCGGGCCGGACAGATACGCAGTATTTT
NA	TRBV10-2	NA	TRBJ2-3	CASSRQGGWIDTQYF	TGCGCCAGCAGCCGACAGGGAGGTTGGATAGATACGCAGTATTTT
NA	TRBV29-1	NA	TRBJ2-3	CSVAGGQLTSTDTQYF	TGCAGCGTTGCCGGCGGACAGTTAACTAGCACAGATACGCAGTATTTT
NA	TRBV5-4	NA	TRBJ2-7	CASSLFQGSYEQYF	TGTGCCAGCAGCTTGTTTCAGGGCAGCTACGAGCAGTACTTC
NA	TRBV6-5	TRBD2	TRBJ2-7	CASSRTSGTSYEQYF	TGTGCCAGCAGTAGAACTAGCGGAACCTCCTACGAGCAGTACTTC
NA	TRBV11-2	NA	TRBJ1-1	CASSLVRGNTEAFF	TGTGCCAGCAGCTTAGTTCGGGGGAACACTGAAGCTTTCTTT
NA	TRBV5-1	NA	TRBJ1-1	CASSLRAGGAEAFF	TGCGCCAGCAGCTTGAGGGCTGGAGGGGCTGAAGCTTTCTTT
NA	TRBV28	NA	TRBJ1-2	CASSLGGTYGYTF	TGTGCCAGCAGTTTGGGAGGGACGTATGGCTACACCTTC
NA	TRBV7-2	TRBD1	TRBJ2-6	CASSPDRAGANVLTF	TGTGCCAGCAGCCCGGACAGGGCTGGGGCCAACGTCCTGACTTTC